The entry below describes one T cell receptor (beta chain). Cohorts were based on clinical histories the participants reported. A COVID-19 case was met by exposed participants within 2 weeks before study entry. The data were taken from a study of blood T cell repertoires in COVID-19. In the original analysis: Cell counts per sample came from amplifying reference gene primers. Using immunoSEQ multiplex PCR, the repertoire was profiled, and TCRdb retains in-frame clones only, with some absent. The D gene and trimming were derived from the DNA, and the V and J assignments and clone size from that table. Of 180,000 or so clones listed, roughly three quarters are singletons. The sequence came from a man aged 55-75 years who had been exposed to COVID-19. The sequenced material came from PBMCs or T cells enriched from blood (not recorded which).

The CDR3 here is CASSPRSGRGTDTQYF. As DNA, the CDR3 is TGTGCCAGCAGCCCGCGAAGCGGGAGGGGCACAGATACGCAGTATTTT. The chain recombines TRBV11-3 with TRBJ2-3; 10 bases match TRBD2. This CDR3 spans 16 amino acids. CDR1 is SGHNT, CDR2 YENEEA, per germline. V shed 5 bases, J shed 1 base, and the junction held 6 bases outside the gene matches.